This T cell receptor beta chain was observed in a study of blood T cell repertoires in COVID-19. Study-level background: PBMCs, B-cell-depleted T cells, or T cells provided the cDNA or gDNA that made up the material.

In the authors' methods: Estimation of nucleated cell counts was performed using reference gene primer amplification. Sequencing was performed with immunoSEQ multiplex PCR; in TCRdb, only in-frame clones are kept and a portion is missing. That table furnishes V, J and clone size, whereas the DNA furnished D and trimming. The sample lists 60,000 to 75,000 clones; just over 90% were seen once. V trimming: 3 bases; J trimming: 4 bases; junction bases outside the gene matches: 4. The CDR3 spans 14 residues. Germline V gene sequence: CDR1 SGHTA, CDR2 FQGTGA. This clonotype was sampled from a human donor in a cohort sampled during active COVID-19. This chain uses TRBV7-3 with TRBJ2-5, with TRBD1 matching 8 bases. The sample comprised peripheral blood. The CDR3 is CASSFSGGRETQYF. DNA for the CDR3: TGTGCCAGCAGCTTCTCAGGGGGCCGAGAGACCCAGTACTTC.